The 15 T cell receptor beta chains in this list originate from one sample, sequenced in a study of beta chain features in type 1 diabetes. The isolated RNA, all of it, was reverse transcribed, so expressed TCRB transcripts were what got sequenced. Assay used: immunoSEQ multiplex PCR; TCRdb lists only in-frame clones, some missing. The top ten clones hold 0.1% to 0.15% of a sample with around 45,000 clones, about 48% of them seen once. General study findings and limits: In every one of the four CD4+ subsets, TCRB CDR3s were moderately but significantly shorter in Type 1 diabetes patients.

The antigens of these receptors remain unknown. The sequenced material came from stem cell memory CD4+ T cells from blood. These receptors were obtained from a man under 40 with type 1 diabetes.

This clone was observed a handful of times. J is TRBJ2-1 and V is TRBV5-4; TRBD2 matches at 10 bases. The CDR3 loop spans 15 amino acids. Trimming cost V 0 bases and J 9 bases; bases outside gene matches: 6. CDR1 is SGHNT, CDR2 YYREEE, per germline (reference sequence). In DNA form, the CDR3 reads TGTGCCAGCAGCTTGGTGACTAGCGGGTCTGGTGAGCAGTTCTTC. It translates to CASSLVTSGSGEQFF.

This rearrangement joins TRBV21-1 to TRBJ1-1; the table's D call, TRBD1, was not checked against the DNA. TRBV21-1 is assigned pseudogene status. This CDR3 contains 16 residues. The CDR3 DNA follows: TGTGCCAGCAGCAAAGTTTCGGGGACAGCGAACACTGAAGCTTTCTTT. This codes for CASSKVSGTANTEAFF.

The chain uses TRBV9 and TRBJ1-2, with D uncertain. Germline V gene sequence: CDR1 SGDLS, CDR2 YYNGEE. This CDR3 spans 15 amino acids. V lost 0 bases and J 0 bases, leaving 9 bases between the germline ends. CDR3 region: CASSVVDTPNYGYTF. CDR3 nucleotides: TGTGCCAGCAGCGTAGTAGACACACCTAACTATGGCTACACCTTC.

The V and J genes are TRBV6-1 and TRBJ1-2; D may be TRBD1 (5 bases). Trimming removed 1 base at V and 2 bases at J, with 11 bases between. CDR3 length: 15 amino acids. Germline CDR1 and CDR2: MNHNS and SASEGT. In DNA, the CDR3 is TGTGCCAGCAGTGAAGAGGTGGGGCACAACTATGGCTACACCTTC. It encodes CASSEEVGHNYGYTF.

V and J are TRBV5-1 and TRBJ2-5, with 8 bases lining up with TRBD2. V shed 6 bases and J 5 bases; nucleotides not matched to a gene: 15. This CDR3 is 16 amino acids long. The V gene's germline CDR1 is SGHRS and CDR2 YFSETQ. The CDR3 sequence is CASNPSPGLDGETQYF. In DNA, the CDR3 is TGCGCCAGCAACCCCAGCCCGGGACTAGATGGGGAGACCCAGTACTTC.

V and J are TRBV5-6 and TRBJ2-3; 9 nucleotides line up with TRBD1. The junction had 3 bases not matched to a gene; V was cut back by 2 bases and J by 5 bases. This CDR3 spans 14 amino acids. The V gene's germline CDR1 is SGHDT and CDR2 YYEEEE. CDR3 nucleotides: TGTGCCAGCAGCTTACAGGGGGCGGAAGATACGCAGTATTTT. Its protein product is CASSLQGAEDTQYF. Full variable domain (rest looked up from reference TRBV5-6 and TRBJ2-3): DAGVTQSPTHLIKTRGQQVTLRCSPKSGHDTVSWYQQALGQGPQFIFQYYEEEERQRGNFPDRFSGHQFPNYSSELNVNALLLGDSALYLCASSLQGAEDTQYFGPGTRLTVL.

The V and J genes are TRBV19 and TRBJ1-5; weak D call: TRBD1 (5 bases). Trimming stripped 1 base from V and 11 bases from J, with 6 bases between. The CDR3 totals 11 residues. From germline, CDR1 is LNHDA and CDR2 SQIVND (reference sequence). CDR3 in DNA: TGTGCCAGTAGTATAGGGGGGGCCCAGCATTTT. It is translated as CASSIGGAQHF.

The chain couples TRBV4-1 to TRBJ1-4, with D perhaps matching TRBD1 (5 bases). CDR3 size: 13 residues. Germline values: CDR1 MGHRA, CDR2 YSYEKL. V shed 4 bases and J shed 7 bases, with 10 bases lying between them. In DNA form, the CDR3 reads TGCGCCAGCAGCCTCATTAGGGGTGAAAAACTGTTTTTT. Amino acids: CASSLIRGEKLFF.

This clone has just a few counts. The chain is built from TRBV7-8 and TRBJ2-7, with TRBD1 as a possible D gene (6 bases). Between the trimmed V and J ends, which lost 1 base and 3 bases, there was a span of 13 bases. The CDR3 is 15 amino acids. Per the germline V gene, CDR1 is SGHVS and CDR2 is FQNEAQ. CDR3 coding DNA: TGTGCCAGCAGCTTAGTCCGGACAGACATCTACGAGCAGTACTTC. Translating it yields CASSLVRTDIYEQYF.

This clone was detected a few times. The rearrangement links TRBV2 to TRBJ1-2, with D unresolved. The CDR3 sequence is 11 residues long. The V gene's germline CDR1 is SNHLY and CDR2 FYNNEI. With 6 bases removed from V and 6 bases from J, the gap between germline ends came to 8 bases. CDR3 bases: TGTGCCAGCAGGTCCGAGGATGGCTACACCTTC. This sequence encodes CASRSEDGYTF. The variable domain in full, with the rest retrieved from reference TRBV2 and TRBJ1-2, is EPEVTQTPSHQVTQMGQEVILRCVPISNHLYFYWYRQILGQKVEFLVSFYNNEISEKSEIFDDQFSVERPDGSNFTLKIRSTKLEDSAMYFCASRSEDGYTFGSGTRLTVV.

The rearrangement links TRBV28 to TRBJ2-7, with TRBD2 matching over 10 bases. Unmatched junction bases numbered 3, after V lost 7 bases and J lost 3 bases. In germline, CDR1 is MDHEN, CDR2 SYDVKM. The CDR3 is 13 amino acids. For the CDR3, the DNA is TGTGCCAGCATTCGGACTAGCGGCTACGAGCAGTACTTC. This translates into CASIRTSGYEQYF.

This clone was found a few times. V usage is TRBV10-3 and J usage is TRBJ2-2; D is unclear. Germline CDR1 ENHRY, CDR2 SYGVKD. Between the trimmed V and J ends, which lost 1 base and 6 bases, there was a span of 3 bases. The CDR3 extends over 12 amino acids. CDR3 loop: CAISEFAGELFF. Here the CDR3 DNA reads TGTGCCATCAGTGAGTTCGCCGGGGAGCTGTTTTTT.

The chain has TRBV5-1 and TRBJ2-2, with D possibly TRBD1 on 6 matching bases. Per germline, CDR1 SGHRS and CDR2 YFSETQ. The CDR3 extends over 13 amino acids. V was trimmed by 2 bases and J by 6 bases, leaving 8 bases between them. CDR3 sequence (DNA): TGCGCCAGCAGCTTATGGGGGCCCGGGGAGCTGTTTTTT. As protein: CASSLWGPGELFF.

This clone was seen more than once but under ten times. The CDR3 loop is CASIFTSSYNEQFF. The DNA for the CDR3 is TGTGCCAGCATCTTCACGAGCTCCTACAATGAGCAGTTCTTC. The J gene is TRBJ2-1, the V gene TRBV6-5; no firm D call. Trimming took 7 bases from V and 0 from J, leaving 10 bases between them. CDR3 length: 14 residues. The V gene's germline CDR1 is MNHEY and CDR2 SVGAGI.

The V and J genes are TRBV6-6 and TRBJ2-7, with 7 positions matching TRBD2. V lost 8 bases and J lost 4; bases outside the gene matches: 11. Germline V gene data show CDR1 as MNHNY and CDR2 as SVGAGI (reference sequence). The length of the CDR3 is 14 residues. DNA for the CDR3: TGTGCCAGCTTGGGGGGGGACGGCCGTTACGAGCAGTACTTC. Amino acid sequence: CASLGGDGRYEQYF.